The rows below give T cell receptor beta chains drawn from one sample of a study of beta chain features in type 1 diabetes. Here immunoSEQ multiplex PCR was the method, and the copy in TCRdb shows in-frame clones only, minus some. Of around 710,000 clones in the sample, 9.5% to 15% were seen once. The material sequenced was naive CD4+ T cells from blood. The source of these receptors is a man younger than 45 with type 1 diabetes. CDR3s include the opening cysteine and the closing phenylalanine or tryptophan. The order of the fields is clone size, D gene, V gene, J gene, CDR3 DNA, CDR3 protein. D genes are given only for firm matches. Not all rows give a size; the values are once, few, many and, for expanded clones, a class.

abundance: NA; d_gene: TRBD1; v_gene: TRBV5-1; j_gene: TRBJ2-7; CDR3nt: TGCGCCAGCACGGACAGGGGGTACAGCGAGCAGTACTTC; CDR3aa: CASTDRGYSEQYF
abundance: few; d_gene: TRBD1; v_gene: TRBV6-6; j_gene: TRBJ2-1; CDR3nt: TGTGCCAGCAGTTGGACAGGGGGAACCAGCGATGAGCAGTTCTTC; CDR3aa: CASSWTGGTSDEQFF
abundance: NA; d_gene: TRBD2; v_gene: TRBV29-1; j_gene: TRBJ2-2; CDR3nt: TGCAGCGCCCGACTAGCGGGGGGGCCTGGGACCGGGGAGCTGTTTTTT; CDR3aa: CSARLAGGPGTGELFF
abundance: NA; d_gene: TRBD1; v_gene: TRBV4-2; j_gene: TRBJ2-1; CDR3nt: TGTGCCAGCAGCCGAGACCGGGACAGTACCTACAATGAGCAGTTCTTC; CDR3aa: CASSRDRDSTYNEQFF
abundance: NA; d_gene: NA; v_gene: TRBV6-7; j_gene: TRBJ1-2; CDR3nt: TGTGCCAGCAGTTACGCAGGGGAAAAAAACTATGGCTACACCTTC; CDR3aa: CASSYAGEKNYGYTF
abundance: NA; d_gene: NA; v_gene: TRBV7-3; j_gene: TRBJ1-2; CDR3nt: TGTGCCAGCAGCCCACCGGGCGCAGCATCTAACTATGGCTACACCTTC; CDR3aa: CASSPPGAASNYGYTF
abundance: NA; d_gene: TRBD1; v_gene: TRBV10-3; j_gene: TRBJ2-2; CDR3nt: TGTGCCATCAGTTTACAGGGGGCCGGGGAGCTGTTTTTT; CDR3aa: CAISLQGAGELFF
abundance: NA; d_gene: NA; v_gene: TRBV28; j_gene: TRBJ2-2; CDR3nt: TGTGCCAGCACCACGGGGGGCCACCTCACCGGGGAGCTGTTTTTT; CDR3aa: CASTTGGHLTGELFF
abundance: few; d_gene: NA; v_gene: TRBV11-2; j_gene: TRBJ2-7; CDR3nt: TGTGCCAGCAGCTTAGACCAGGTGCAGTACTTC; CDR3aa: CASSLDQVQYF
abundance: NA; d_gene: NA; v_gene: TRBV7-2; j_gene: TRBJ1-5; CDR3nt: TGTGCCAGCAGCTTAGGTCCAGGGCGTAGCAATCAGCCCCAGCATTTT; CDR3aa: CASSLGPGRSNQPQHF
abundance: few; d_gene: NA; v_gene: TRBV30; j_gene: TRBJ2-1; CDR3nt: TGTGCCTGGAGTGTACGTGGGGGCCCGCAGTTCTTC; CDR3aa: CAWSVRGGPQFF
abundance: NA; d_gene: NA; v_gene: TRBV2; j_gene: TRBJ2-2; CDR3nt: TGTGCCAGCAGTGGCCGGGGCGCGAACACCGGGGAGCTGTTTTTT; CDR3aa: CASSGRGANTGELFF
abundance: NA; d_gene: NA; v_gene: TRBV25-1; j_gene: TRBJ2-7; CDR3nt: TGTGCCAGCAGTGAACGGTACGAGCAGTACTTC; CDR3aa: CASSERYEQYF
abundance: NA; d_gene: NA; v_gene: TRBV6-5; j_gene: TRBJ1-2; CDR3nt: TGTGCCAGCAGTATAGGACAGCCTAACTATGGCTACACCTTC; CDR3aa: CASSIGQPNYGYTF
abundance: NA; d_gene: NA; v_gene: TRBV4-2; j_gene: TRBJ2-3; CDR3nt: TGTGCCAGCAGCCAAGATCAAGGGAGATCGAGGCCGAGCGGGGATACGCAGTATTTT; CDR3aa: CASSQDQGRSRPSGDTQYF
abundance: few; d_gene: NA; v_gene: TRBV10-3; j_gene: TRBJ2-3; CDR3nt: TGTGCCATCATGGGGGCCAGCACAGATACGCAGTATTTT; CDR3aa: CAIMGASTDTQYF
abundance: NA; d_gene: NA; v_gene: TRBV18; j_gene: TRBJ2-3; CDR3nt: TGTGCCAGCTCACCACTAGCGGATAGCACAGATACGCAGTATTTT; CDR3aa: CASSPLADSTDTQYF
abundance: NA; d_gene: NA; v_gene: TRBV21-1; j_gene: TRBJ2-1; CDR3nt: TGTGCCAGCAGCACCTCCGGGACCCCGGTTTCGATGGCCTACAATGAGCAGTTCTTC; CDR3aa: CASSTSGTPVSMAYNEQFF
abundance: few; d_gene: TRBD1; v_gene: TRBV4-3; j_gene: TRBJ1-5; CDR3nt: TGCGCCAGCAGCCCGGGGACAGGAAACAATCAGCCCCAGCATTTT; CDR3aa: CASSPGTGNNQPQHF
abundance: NA; d_gene: TRBD2; v_gene: TRBV28; j_gene: TRBJ2-1; CDR3nt: TGTGCCAGCAGTTCGGGGGGAAATGAGCAGTTCTTC; CDR3aa: CASSSGGNEQFF
abundance: NA; d_gene: NA; v_gene: TRBV7-9; j_gene: TRBJ1-4; CDR3nt: TGTGCCAGCAGCTTACCGGTCGTTACGAATGAAAAACTGTTTTTT; CDR3aa: CASSLPVVTNEKLFF
abundance: NA; d_gene: NA; v_gene: TRBV10-1; j_gene: TRBJ2-1; CDR3nt: TGCGCCAGGACGGACAGCCAGGGAGAGCAGTTCTTC; CDR3aa: CARTDSQGEQFF
abundance: few; d_gene: NA; v_gene: TRBV7-9; j_gene: TRBJ2-1; CDR3nt: TGTGCCAGCAGTTTAAAAGCGACAGCGTCCTACAATGAGCAGTTCTTC; CDR3aa: CASSLKATASYNEQFF
abundance: few; d_gene: TRBD1; v_gene: TRBV6-5; j_gene: TRBJ2-7; CDR3nt: TGTGCCAGCAGCCCCTCGCTGGGACAGCTCTACGAGCAGTACTTC; CDR3aa: CASSPSLGQLYEQYF
abundance: NA; d_gene: NA; v_gene: TRBV28; j_gene: TRBJ2-7; CDR3nt: TGTGCCAGCAGTTTGGACGGACATCTCTACGAGCAGTACTTC; CDR3aa: CASSLDGHLYEQYF
abundance: NA; d_gene: TRBD2; v_gene: TRBV9; j_gene: TRBJ2-2; CDR3nt: TGTGCCAGCAGCGTAGGATTCGTGGAGCGGGGGGCTGGGGAGCTGTTTTTT; CDR3aa: CASSVGFVERGAGELFF
abundance: NA; d_gene: NA; v_gene: TRBV6-1; j_gene: TRBJ1-5; CDR3nt: TGTGCCAGCAGTGTTCAGGGTTCTGGCAATCAGCCCCAGCATTTT; CDR3aa: CASSVQGSGNQPQHF
abundance: NA; d_gene: TRBD1; v_gene: TRBV25-1; j_gene: TRBJ2-3; CDR3nt: TGTGCCAGCAGTGAGGACAGGGGGCGCGGCACAGATACGCAGTATTTT; CDR3aa: CASSEDRGRGTDTQYF
abundance: few; d_gene: TRBD1; v_gene: TRBV7-9; j_gene: TRBJ1-1; CDR3nt: TGTGCCAGCAGCCGCGGCAGGGGGCGAGACACTGAAGCTTTCTTT; CDR3aa: CASSRGRGRDTEAFF
abundance: few; d_gene: NA; v_gene: TRBV30; j_gene: TRBJ1-5; CDR3nt: TGTGCCTGGAGTTCTGGGCTAAGCAATCAGCCCCAGCATTTT; CDR3aa: CAWSSGLSNQPQHF
abundance: few; d_gene: NA; v_gene: TRBV18; j_gene: TRBJ1-2; CDR3nt: TGTGCCAGCTCACCTTCGAGGAGTGGTGGCTACACCTTC; CDR3aa: CASSPSRSGGYTF
abundance: NA; d_gene: TRBD2; v_gene: TRBV7-3; j_gene: TRBJ2-3; CDR3nt: TGTGCCAGCAGCTTAATTGGTCCTAGCGGGGGCACAGATACGCAGTATTTT; CDR3aa: CASSLIGPSGGTDTQYF
abundance: NA; d_gene: TRBD1; v_gene: TRBV28; j_gene: TRBJ1-5; CDR3nt: TGTGCCAGCACTACTCCTTCCGGGACAGGGGACAGTCAGCCCCAGCATTTT; CDR3aa: CASTTPSGTGDSQPQHF
abundance: NA; d_gene: TRBD1; v_gene: TRBV29-1; j_gene: TRBJ2-3; CDR3nt: TGCAGCGTTGAAGTAACAGGGGCGAGCACAGATACGCAGTATTTT; CDR3aa: CSVEVTGASTDTQYF
abundance: NA; d_gene: NA; v_gene: TRBV30; j_gene: TRBJ1-6; CDR3nt: TGTGCCTGGAGTCCTACGAGACAGGCGCCTTATAATTCACCCCTCCACTTT; CDR3aa: CAWSPTRQAPYNSPLHF
abundance: few; d_gene: NA; v_gene: TRBV29-1; j_gene: TRBJ1-2; CDR3nt: TGCAGCGCTCGGGACCAGGGCTCCTATGGCTACACCTTC; CDR3aa: CSARDQGSYGYTF
abundance: few; d_gene: TRBD1; v_gene: TRBV28; j_gene: TRBJ2-2; CDR3nt: TGTGCCAGCAGTTTATCCGGGACAGGGTCGTTCGGGGAGCTGTTTTTT; CDR3aa: CASSLSGTGSFGELFF
abundance: few; d_gene: TRBD1; v_gene: TRBV18; j_gene: TRBJ1-6; CDR3nt: TGTGCCAGCTCACCTGACAGGGGGTATTCACCCCTCCACTTT; CDR3aa: CASSPDRGYSPLHF
abundance: NA; d_gene: TRBD1; v_gene: TRBV4-3; j_gene: TRBJ2-7; CDR3nt: TGCGCCAGCAGCCAAGAACCCTTCCGACAGGGGACAACCTACGAGCAGTACTTC; CDR3aa: CASSQEPFRQGTTYEQYF
abundance: NA; d_gene: TRBD2; v_gene: TRBV7-8; j_gene: TRBJ2-3; CDR3nt: TGTGCCAGCAGCTTGAGCGGGGGCAAGCAGTATTTT; CDR3aa: CASSLSGGKQYF
abundance: few; d_gene: TRBD2; v_gene: TRBV29-1; j_gene: TRBJ2-5; CDR3nt: TGCAGCGTTGAAAAGGGGTTAGCGGGGTCAGAGACCCAGTACTTC; CDR3aa: CSVEKGLAGSETQYF
abundance: NA; d_gene: NA; v_gene: TRBV5-6; j_gene: TRBJ1-2; CDR3nt: TGTGCCAGCAGCCTATGGGACATATCCAACTATGGCTACACCTTC; CDR3aa: CASSLWDISNYGYTF
abundance: NA; d_gene: NA; v_gene: TRBV9; j_gene: TRBJ2-1; CDR3nt: TGTGCCAGCAGCGTGGGCGAACGGGCAGGGAGTAGCGATGAGCAGTTCTTC; CDR3aa: CASSVGERAGSSDEQFF
abundance: NA; d_gene: TRBD1; v_gene: TRBV6-1; j_gene: TRBJ1-1; CDR3nt: TGTGCCAGCAGTGGGGGACAGGGGTACACTGAAGCTTTCTTT; CDR3aa: CASSGGQGYTEAFF
abundance: few; d_gene: TRBD1; v_gene: TRBV30; j_gene: TRBJ1-2; CDR3nt: TGTGCCTGGAGAACAGGGGGCGCCTACACCTTC; CDR3aa: CAWRTGGAYTF
abundance: NA; d_gene: NA; v_gene: TRBV27; j_gene: TRBJ1-6; CDR3nt: TGTGCCAGCAGAGTATGGCAGGGTTCTTCACCCCTCCACTTT; CDR3aa: CASRVWQGSSPLHF
abundance: few; d_gene: NA; v_gene: TRBV19; j_gene: TRBJ2-3; CDR3nt: TGTGCCAGTAGCTTCCCGGGTAGCGGATACACAGATACGCAGTATTTT; CDR3aa: CASSFPGSGYTDTQYF
abundance: NA; d_gene: NA; v_gene: TRBV9; j_gene: TRBJ2-3; CDR3nt: TGTGCCAGCAGCGTAGGAGCCGTGGTGGGGGATACGCAGTATTTT; CDR3aa: CASSVGAVVGDTQYF